This entry is about one T cell receptor beta chain. Its antigen is as yet unknown. The record originates from a study of cytomegalovirus exposure and HLA in healthy donors. Findings and limits, study-wide: In a later analysis, TCR beta V- and J-gene trimming showed a link to a missense DCLRE1C variant.

Losses at the gene ends were 0 bases for V and 4 bases for J; bases not matched to a gene: 15. CDR1 and CDR2 from the germline V gene are SEHNR and FQNEAQ (reference sequence). The CDR3 runs 18 residues. A multiplex PCR was run with 60 Vbeta primers and 13 Jbeta primers. TCRdb's table, derived via immunoSEQ multiplex PCR, lists solely in-frame clones and lacks some. The sample shows approximately 110,000 clones, more than 65% of them seen only once. What was sequenced was PBMCs. This clonotype was sampled from a human donor in good health. The chain has TRBV7-9 and TRBJ2-7; the match to TRBD1 covers 7 bases. The CDR3: CASSLAGSLRTGYYEQYF. CDR3 nucleotide sequence: TGTGCCAGCAGCTTAGCAGGGTCTTTAAGGACAGGTTATTACGAGCAGTACTTC. The full variable domain, its missing parts supplied by reference TRBV7-9 and TRBJ2-7, is DTGVSQNPRHKITKRGQNVTFRCDPISEHNRLYWYRQTLGQGPEFLTYFQNEAQLEKSRLLSDRFSAERPKGSFSTLEIQRTEQGDSAMYLCASSLAGSLRTGYYEQYFGPGTRLTVT.